The 5 T cell receptor beta chains presented below share a single source sample, sequenced in a study of CD8 T cells in Susac syndrome. The authors reverse transcribed roughly 0.5 to 1 ug RNA with random hexamers. Via MiXCR, TCRdb re-called the immunoSEQ multiplex PCR reads, giving one row per CDR3 protein. In the table there are roughly 190,000 distinct CDR3 sequences, roughly 94% of which are singletons. Specimen: CD4+ T cells from PBMCs. Receptor source: a human donor in good health.

This chain uses TRBV3-1 with TRBJ2-2; D gene ambiguous. V lost 1 base, J lost 7 bases, and 10 bases lay in between. The CDR3 consists of 14 residues. Germline values: CDR1 LGHDT, CDR2 YNNKEL (reference sequence). DNA of the CDR3: TGTGCCAGCAGCCAAGTCTTGAACCTCGGGGAGCTGTTTTTT. Translated, it gives CASSQVLNLGELFF.

This rearrangement joins TRBV20-1 to TRBJ2-1, with 10 bases identical to TRBD2. This CDR3 contains 15 residues. Germline V gene lookup returns CDR1 DFQATT and CDR2 SNEGSKA (reference sequence). J gave up 3 bases and V 3 bases, and 5 bases lay outside the gene matches. The CDR3 bases are TGCAGTGCTAGGGACGGACTAGCGGACTACAATGAGCAGTTCTTC. Translation gives CSARDGLADYNEQFF.

This chain connects TRBV5-1 to TRBJ2-3; perhaps TRBD1 as D (5 bases). V was trimmed by 4 bases and J by 0 bases, leaving 12 bases between them. Germline V gene lookup returns CDR1 SGHRS and CDR2 YFSETQ. CDR3 length equals 15 residues. CDR3 DNA sequence: TGCGCCAGCAGCGCCCTGGACACCAGCACAGATACGCAGTATTTT. It specifies CASSALDTSTDTQYF.

This clonotype occurred a few times. CDR3 region: CASSSRPYEQYF. Here the CDR3 DNA reads TGTGCCAGCAGTTCCCGACCGTACGAGCAGTACTTC. The gene calls are TRBV6-5 and TRBJ2-7; D not resolved. Germline V gene data show CDR1 as MNHEY and CDR2 as SVGAGI. Trimming cost V 4 bases and J 4 bases, with 8 bases left between them. The CDR3 loop spans 12 amino acids.

The chain uses TRBV4-2 and TRBJ2-2; 7 bases are a match to TRBD2. The CDR3 loop spans 15 amino acids. CDR1 is LGHNA, CDR2 YNFKEQ, per germline. Germline trimming cut 3 bases from V and 3 bases from J; bases unmatched to any gene: 4. The DNA of the CDR3 is TGTGCCAGCAGCCAGAGCGGGACCTACACCGGGGAGCTGTTTTTT. Its translation is CASSQSGTYTGELFF.